This TCR beta chain was sequenced in a study of T cell responses to AZD1222 COVID-19 vaccine. General study results and limits: Clonal diversity was possibly underestimated, and white British individuals and females predominated among donors.

As concerns this clone: Its matching antigen is unknown.

Trimming cost V 2 bases and J 5 bases, with 14 bases left between them. Germline V CDR1 and CDR2: KGHSH, LQKENI. This CDR3 has 15 residues. Repertoires were generated with immunoSEQ multiplex PCR, while TCRdb's copy carries only in-frame clones and drops some. This sample carries 150,000 to 200,000 clones, almost 95% of them seen once, and the ten largest clones take 7.5% to 10%. The starting material was peripheral blood, obtained on day 0 of AZD1222 vaccination. The TCR sequence derives from an adult in good health. This chain connects TRBV18 to TRBJ2-3; D is unclear. The CDR3 DNA sequence: TGTGCCAGCTCACCAGACGGCCTACCTCTAGATACGCAGTATTTT. As protein: CASSPDGLPLDTQYF.